This T cell receptor beta chain was retrieved from a study of T cells after yellow fever vaccination. The wider study: Preparation used SMART-Seq v4 Ultra Low Input for the low-cell-number fractions. General observations from the study: Reappearance after the booster was seen for most primary-vaccination clones, at approximately 97% CD4 and roughly 90% CD8.

This clonotype turned up a few times. Its antigen is not identified. A single record per CDR3 protein comes from TCRdb applying MiXCR to the 5' RACE reads. The table records around 72,000 distinct CDR3 sequences, around 7.7% of them present only once. V was pared by 6 bases and J by 0 bases, with 12 bases between. CDR1 is SGHVS and CDR2 is FNYEAQ in the germline V gene. CDR3 length: 15 amino acids. The sequence derives from a man between 18 and 35 years old who received the YFV17D yellow fever vaccine. The input for sequencing was CD8+ T cells sorted from PBMCs, taken roughly 10 days after the first yellow fever vaccination. The rearrangement joins TRBV7-6 to TRBJ2-1; the D gene is possibly TRBD2 (5 bases). The CDR3 spells CASRDRGGSYNEQFF. The CDR3 bases are TGTGCCAGCAGGGACCGCGGAGGCTCCTACAATGAGCAGTTCTTC.